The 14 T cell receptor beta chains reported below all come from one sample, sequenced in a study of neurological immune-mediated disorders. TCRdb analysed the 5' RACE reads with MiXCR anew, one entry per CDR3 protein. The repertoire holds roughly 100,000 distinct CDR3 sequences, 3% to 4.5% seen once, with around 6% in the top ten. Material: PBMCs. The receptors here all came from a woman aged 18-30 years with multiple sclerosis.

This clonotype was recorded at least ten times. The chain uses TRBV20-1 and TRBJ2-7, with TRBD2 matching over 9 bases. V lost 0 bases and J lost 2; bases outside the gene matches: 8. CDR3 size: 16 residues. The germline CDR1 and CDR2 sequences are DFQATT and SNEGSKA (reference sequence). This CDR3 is CSARDSGRGRAYEQYF. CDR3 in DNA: TGCAGTGCTAGAGATTCGGGTCGCGGGAGGGCCTACGAGCAGTACTTC.

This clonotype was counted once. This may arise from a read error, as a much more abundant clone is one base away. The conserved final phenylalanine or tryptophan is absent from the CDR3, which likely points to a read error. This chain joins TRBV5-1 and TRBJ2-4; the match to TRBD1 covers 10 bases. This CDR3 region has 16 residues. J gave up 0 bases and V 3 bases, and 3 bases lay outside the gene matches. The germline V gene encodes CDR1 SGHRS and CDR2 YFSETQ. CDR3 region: CASSSDRGLAKNIQYI. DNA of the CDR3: TGCGCCAGCAGCTCCGACAGGGGGCTAGCCAAAAACATTCAGTACATC.

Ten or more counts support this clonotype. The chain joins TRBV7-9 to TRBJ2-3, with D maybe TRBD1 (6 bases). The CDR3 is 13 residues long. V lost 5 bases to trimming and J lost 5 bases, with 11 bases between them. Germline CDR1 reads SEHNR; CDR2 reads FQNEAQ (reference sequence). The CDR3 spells CASSVGAGDTQYF. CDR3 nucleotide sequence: TGTGCCAGCAGCGTGGGGGCAGGAGATACGCAGTATTTT.

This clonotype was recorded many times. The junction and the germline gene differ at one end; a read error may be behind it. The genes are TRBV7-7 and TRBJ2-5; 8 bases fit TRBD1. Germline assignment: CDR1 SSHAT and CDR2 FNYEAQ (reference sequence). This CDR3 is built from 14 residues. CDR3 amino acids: CASSTGQGLETQYF. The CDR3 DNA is TGTGCTAGCAGCACAGGACAGGGTTTGGAGACCCAGTACTTC.

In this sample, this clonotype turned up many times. In DNA, the CDR3 is TGTGCCAGCAGCGAGCCGGGAGGAGGGCAGCCCCAGCATTTT. Its translation: CASSEPGGGQPQHF. The chain combines TRBV12-3 or TRBV12-4 with TRBJ1-5, with D unclear. The length of the CDR3 is 14 residues. V was shortened by 6 bases and J by 7 bases, with 16 bases between the two germline ends.

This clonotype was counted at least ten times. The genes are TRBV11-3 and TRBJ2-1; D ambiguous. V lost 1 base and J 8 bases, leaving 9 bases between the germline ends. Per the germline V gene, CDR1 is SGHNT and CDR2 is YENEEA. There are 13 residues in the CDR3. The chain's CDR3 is CASSLVYLHEQFF. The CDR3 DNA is TGTGCCAGCAGCTTAGTGTACCTACATGAGCAGTTCTTC. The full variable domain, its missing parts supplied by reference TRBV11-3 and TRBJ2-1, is EAGVVQSPRYKIIEKKQPVAFWCNPISGHNTLYWYLQNLGQGPELLIRYENEEAVDDSQLPKDRFSAERLKGVDSTLKIQPAELGDSAVYLCASSLVYLHEQFFGPGTRLTVL.

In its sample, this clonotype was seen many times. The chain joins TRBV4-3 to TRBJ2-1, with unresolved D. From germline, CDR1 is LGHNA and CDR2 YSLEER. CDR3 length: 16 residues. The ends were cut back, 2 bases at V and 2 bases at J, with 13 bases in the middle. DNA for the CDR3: TGCGCCAGCAGCCAAATATATTCTGCCCCCTACAATGAGCAGTTCTTC. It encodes CASSQIYSAPYNEQFF.

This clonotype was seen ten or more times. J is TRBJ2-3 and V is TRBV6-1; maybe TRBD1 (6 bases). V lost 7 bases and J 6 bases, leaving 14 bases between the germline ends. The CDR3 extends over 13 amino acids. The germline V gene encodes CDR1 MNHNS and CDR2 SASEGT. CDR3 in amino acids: CASTAGEMDTQYF. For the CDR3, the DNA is TGTGCCAGCACGGCAGGGGAAATGGATACGCAGTATTTT.

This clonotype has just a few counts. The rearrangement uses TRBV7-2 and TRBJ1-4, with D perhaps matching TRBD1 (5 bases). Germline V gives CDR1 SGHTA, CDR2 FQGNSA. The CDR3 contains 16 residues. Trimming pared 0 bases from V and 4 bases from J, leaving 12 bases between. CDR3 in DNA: TGTGCCAGCAGCTTAGCCGGAGGGACGATTAATGAAAAACTGTTTTTT. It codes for CASSLAGGTINEKLFF.

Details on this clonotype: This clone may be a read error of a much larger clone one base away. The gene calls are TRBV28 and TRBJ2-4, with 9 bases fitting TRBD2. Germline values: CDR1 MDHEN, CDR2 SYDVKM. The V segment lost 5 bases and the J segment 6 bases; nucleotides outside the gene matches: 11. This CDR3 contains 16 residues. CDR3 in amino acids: CASSTHTSGLLNIQYF. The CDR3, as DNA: TGTGCCAGCAGTACGCACACTAGCGGGCTCTTAAACATTCAGTACTTC.

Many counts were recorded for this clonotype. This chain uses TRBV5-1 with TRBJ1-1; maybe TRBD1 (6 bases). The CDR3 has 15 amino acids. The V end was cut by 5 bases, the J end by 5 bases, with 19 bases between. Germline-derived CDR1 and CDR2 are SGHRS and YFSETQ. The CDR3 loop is CASSSSSGARTEAFF. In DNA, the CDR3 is TGCGCCAGCAGTTCAAGCTCGGGGGCGCGGACTGAAGCTTTCTTT.

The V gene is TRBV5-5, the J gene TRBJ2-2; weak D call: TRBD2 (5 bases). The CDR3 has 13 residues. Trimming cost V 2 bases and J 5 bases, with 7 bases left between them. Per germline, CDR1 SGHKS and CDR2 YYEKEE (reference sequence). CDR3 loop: CASSFRGTGELFF. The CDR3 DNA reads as TGTGCCAGCAGCTTTCGAGGGACCGGGGAGCTGTTTTTT.

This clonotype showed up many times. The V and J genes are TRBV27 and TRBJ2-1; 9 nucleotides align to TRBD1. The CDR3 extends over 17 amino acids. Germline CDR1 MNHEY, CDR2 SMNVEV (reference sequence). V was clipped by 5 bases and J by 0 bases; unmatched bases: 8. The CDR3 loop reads CASSHPRQGDSYNEQFF. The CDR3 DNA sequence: TGTGCCAGCAGTCACCCCCGACAGGGGGACTCCTACAATGAGCAGTTCTTC.

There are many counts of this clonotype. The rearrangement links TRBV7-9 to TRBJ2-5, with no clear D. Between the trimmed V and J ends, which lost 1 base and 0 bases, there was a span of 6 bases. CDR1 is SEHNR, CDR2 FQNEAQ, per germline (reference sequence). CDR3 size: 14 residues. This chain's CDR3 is CASSLGADQETQYF. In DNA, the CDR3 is TGTGCCAGCAGCTTAGGCGCTGACCAAGAGACCCAGTACTTC.